The 24 T cell receptor beta chains listed next were all sequenced from one sample in a study of T cell responses to AZD1222 COVID-19 vaccine (dated by TCRdb to the early 2020s). The time point label of this sample denotes: baseline before first vaccination. To prepare the library, the immunoSEQ multiplex PCR assay was applied. TCRdb obtained this table from immuneACCESS and retained in-frame rearrangements with V and J assigned. These tables miss some clones; where compared with another copy, unresolved V genes account for less than half of the shortfall, and the remainder is unexplained. Across this sample there are 90,000 to 140,000 clones, with 85% to 90% seen only once. Of the sample, 9% to 9.5% is held by the ten largest clones. The specimen was peripheral blood, collected on day 0 of AZD1222 vaccination. Receptor source: an adult in good health.

J is TRBJ1-3 and V is TRBV4-3, with 7 bases that match TRBD1. This CDR3 contains 16 residues. CDR1 is LGHNA, CDR2 YSLEER, per germline. Trimming at V came to 1 base and at J to 0 bases, leaving 3 bases not matched to a gene. CDR3 in DNA: TGCGCCAGCAGCCAAGGCAGGGGGTACTCTGGAAACACCATATATTTT. It is translated as CASSQGRGYSGNTIYF.

The J gene is TRBJ2-7, the V gene TRBV7-2; D is uncertain. The CDR3 totals 14 residues. CDR1 is SGHTA and CDR2 is FQGNSA in the germline V gene. Trimming cost V 1 base and J 4 bases, with 11 bases left between them. The CDR3 coding sequence is TGTGCCAGCAGCTTAGGCTTACAGAGTTACGAGCAGTACTTC. Protein sequence: CASSLGLQSYEQYF.

This chain links TRBV6-5 with TRBJ2-7; the match to TRBD1 covers 7 bases. Germline CDR1 and CDR2: MNHEY and SVGAGI. V trimming: 6 bases; J trimming: 3 bases; junction bases outside the gene matches: 8. This CDR3 has 14 amino acids. DNA for the CDR3: TGTGCCAGCAGCCCGGGACAGAAAGTCTACGAGCAGTACTTC. Protein product: CASSPGQKVYEQYF.

This clone occurred once. The chain has TRBV14 and TRBJ1-2; the D gene is possibly TRBD1 (6 bases). Between the trimmed V and J ends, which lost 3 bases and 6 bases, there was a span of 17 bases. Per germline, CDR1 SGHDN and CDR2 FVKESK. This CDR3 is built from 15 residues. As DNA, the CDR3 is TGTGCCAGCAGCCATCAACTCGGGGGGCAGGATGGCTACACCTTC. Its protein product is CASSHQLGGQDGYTF.

The chain employs TRBV5-4 and TRBJ2-7; D is unresolved. Between the trimmed V and J ends, which lost 0 bases and 2 bases, there was a span of 6 bases. Looked up from germline, CDR1 is SGHNT and CDR2 is YYREEE (reference sequence). This CDR3 comprises 13 residues. The CDR3 reads CASSLESTYEQYF. DNA for the CDR3: TGTGCCAGCAGCTTGGAAAGTACCTACGAGCAGTACTTC.

This clone was detected only a few times. The chain has TRBV27 and TRBJ1-5; the match to TRBD1 covers 9 bases. CDR3 size: 17 residues. The germline gives CDR1 MNHEY, CDR2 SMNVEV (reference sequence). The V segment lost 6 bases and the J segment 4 bases; nucleotides outside the gene matches: 13. This CDR3 is CASSLNGGQGLNQPQHF. The CDR3 DNA is TGTGCCAGCAGCCTTAACGGGGGACAGGGTCTAAATCAGCCCCAGCATTTT.

The chain employs TRBV19 and TRBJ1-1, with a weak D call TRBD1 (5 bases). Looked up from germline, CDR1 is LNHDA and CDR2 is SQIVND (reference sequence). This CDR3 has 14 residues. Trimming removed 5 bases from V and 5 bases from J, with 15 bases in between. CDR3 loop: CASSSGGRWTEAFF. The CDR3 DNA is TGTGCCAGTAGTTCTGGGGGGAGATGGACTGAAGCTTTCTTT.

The J gene is TRBJ1-1, the V gene TRBV6-5; tentatively, D is TRBD1 (6 bases). The germline V gene has CDR1 MNHEY and CDR2 SVGAGI. CDR3 length: 16 amino acids. V shed 0 bases and J shed 3 bases, with 14 bases lying between them. This CDR3 reads CASSYSPPWGHTEAFF. The CDR3 region has the DNA TGTGCCAGCAGTTACTCGCCACCCTGGGGGCACACTGAAGCTTTCTTT.

The V call is TRBV6-1, the J call TRBJ1-2; 9 nucleotides align to TRBD1. The CDR3 is 16 amino acids. Unmatched junction bases numbered 9, after V lost 1 base and J lost 6 bases. CDR1 MNHNS and CDR2 SASEGT come from the germline V gene. CDR3 region: CASSEEGTGTSHGYTF. The CDR3 bases are TGTGCCAGCAGTGAAGAGGGGACAGGGACGTCCCATGGCTACACCTTC.

This clone occurred once. The chain is built from TRBV5-1 and TRBJ1-5; weak D call: TRBD1 (5 bases). The CDR3 is made up of 15 amino acids. Germline loops: CDR1 SGHRS, CDR2 YFSETQ. The V and J ends lost 2 bases and 0 bases respectively, with 9 bases between them. Written as DNA, the CDR3 is TGCGCCAGCAGCTTTCAGGGACTTAGCAATCAGCCCCAGCATTTT. This gives the protein CASSFQGLSNQPQHF. Combining the CDR3 with reference TRBV5-1 and TRBJ1-5 gives the whole variable domain KAGVTQTPRYLIKTRGQQVTLSCSPISGHRSVSWYQQTPGQGLQFLFEYFSETQRNKGNFPGRFSGRQFSNSRSEMNVSTLELGDSALYLCASSFQGLSNQPQHFGDGTRLSIL.

The chain has TRBV27 and TRBJ1-1; 11 nucleotides line up with TRBD1. V was clipped by 5 bases and J by 5 bases; unmatched bases: 10. CDR1 MNHEY and CDR2 SMNVEV come from the germline V gene (reference sequence). The CDR3 is 16 amino acids. The CDR3, as DNA: TGTGCCAGCAGTCCCCACGCCGGGACAGGGGGGACTGAAGCTTTCTTT. It specifies CASSPHAGTGGTEAFF.

The rearrangement links TRBV21-1 to TRBJ1-5; TRBD1, the table's D call, lacks a check against the DNA. TRBV21-1 is deemed a pseudogene. There are 16 residues in the CDR3. The CDR3 region has the DNA TGTGCCAGCAGCCCCCCGGCACAGGTGAGCAATCAGCCCCAGCATTTT. The encoded protein is CASSPPAQVSNQPQHF.

This clone has just a few counts. The chain is built from TRBV6-6 and TRBJ1-5; the match to TRBD1 covers 7 bases. Germline assignment: CDR1 MNHNY and CDR2 SVGAGI (reference sequence). The CDR3 has 15 residues. V lost 4 bases and J lost 4; bases outside the gene matches: 7. CDR3 nucleotide sequence: TGTGCCAGCAGTTCTCGACAGGGAAGGAATCAGCCCCAGCATTTT. Its translation: CASSSRQGRNQPQHF.

This rearrangement joins TRBV7-6 to TRBJ2-7; TRBD2 aligns across 7 bases. With V trimmed by 0 bases and J by 4 bases, 3 bases remained unmatched. The length of the CDR3 is 14 residues. Per the germline V gene, CDR1 is SGHVS and CDR2 is FNYEAQ. The CDR3 bases are TGTGCCAGCAGCTTAGCGGGAGGGCCGTACGAGCAGTACTTC. It encodes CASSLAGGPYEQYF.

The chain links TRBV14 to TRBJ2-2, with 7 positions matching TRBD2. V shed 3 bases, J shed 7 bases, and the junction held 8 bases outside the gene matches. This CDR3 has 15 residues. Germline loops: CDR1 SGHDN, CDR2 FVKESK. This CDR3 reads CASSHRLARLGELFF. CDR3 DNA sequence: TGTGCCAGCAGCCATCGACTAGCCCGACTCGGGGAGCTGTTTTTT.

The chain employs TRBV29-1 and TRBJ2-1; perhaps D is TRBD1 or TRBD2 (5 bases each). There are 12 residues in the CDR3. Trimming cost V 4 bases and J 9 bases, with 13 bases left between them. Per germline, CDR1 SQVTM and CDR2 ANQGSEA. Here the CDR3 DNA reads TGCAGCGTTGCGAGGGGTGTGTCTGAGCAGTTCTTC. It specifies CSVARGVSEQFF.

The CDR3 DNA is TGTGCCAGTAGCCCTGACCGGGGGGGTGTCGGCCAGCCCCAGCATTTT. Translating it yields CASSPDRGGVGQPQHF. V and J are TRBV6-2 or TRBV6-3 and TRBJ1-5; the D gene is possibly TRBD1 (5 bases). V lost 9 bases and J lost 7, with 25 bases in between. The CDR3 spans 16 residues. Germline loops: CDR1 MNHEY, CDR2 SVGEGT.

V and J are TRBV4-1 and TRBJ1-5; TRBD1 agrees at 7 bases. The CDR3 has 17 amino acids. The V segment lost 0 bases and the J segment 3 bases; nucleotides outside the gene matches: 8. Germline CDR1 is MGHRA and CDR2 is YSYEKL. Here the CDR3 DNA reads TGCGCCAGCAGCCAAGACCCCCCCACAGGGGACAATCAGCCCCAGCATTTT. This encodes CASSQDPPTGDNQPQHF.

The J gene is TRBJ1-4, the V gene TRBV6-5; TRBD1 aligns across 9 bases. The CDR3 is 14 amino acids. Germline CDR1 reads MNHEY; CDR2 reads SVGAGI. J was trimmed by 7 bases and V by 4 bases; bases with no gene match: 4. The CDR3 reads CASSLQGASEKLFF. For the CDR3, the DNA is TGTGCCAGCAGTTTACAGGGGGCCAGTGAAAAACTGTTTTTT.

The J gene is TRBJ1-5, the V gene TRBV10-1; D possibly corresponds to TRBD1 (6 bases). This CDR3 region has 14 residues. Per the germline V gene, CDR1 is WNHNN and CDR2 is SYGVQD (reference sequence). The V and J ends lost 5 bases and 3 bases respectively, with 11 bases between them. CDR3 in amino acids: CASSRGTFNQPQHF. The CDR3 bases are TGCGCCAGCAGTCGGGGGACATTCAATCAGCCCCAGCATTTT.

The gene calls are TRBV28 and TRBJ2-1, with D tentatively TRBD1 (6 bases). The CDR3 is made up of 15 amino acids. V lost 3 bases to trimming and J lost 5 bases, with 14 bases between them. Germline lookup yields CDR1 MDHEN and CDR2 SYDVKM. CDR3 region: CASSFIRDTNNEQFF. The CDR3 region has the DNA TGTGCCAGCAGTTTCATCCGGGACACAAACAATGAGCAGTTCTTC.

The V call is TRBV20-1, the J call TRBJ2-1; D is uncertain. V gave up 3 bases and J gave up 8 bases, with 8 bases separating them. CDR1 and CDR2 from the germline V gene are DFQATT and SNEGSKA (reference sequence). This CDR3 has 11 amino acids. The CDR3 coding sequence is TGCAGTGCTAGTCATGACCATGAGCAGTTCTTC. Its protein is CSASHDHEQFF.

The chain joins TRBV19 to TRBJ2-5; 7 positions match TRBD2. Trimming at V came to 8 bases and at J to 0 bases, leaving 6 bases not matched to a gene. Germline V CDR1 and CDR2: LNHDA, SQIVND (reference sequence). This CDR3 spans 14 amino acids. CDR3 loop: CASQGRGYQETQYF. The CDR3 DNA sequence: TGTGCCAGTCAAGGGCGGGGGTACCAAGAGACCCAGTACTTC.

A single count supports this clone. The chain joins TRBV30 to TRBJ1-3; maybe TRBD1 (6 bases). The germline V gene encodes CDR1 GTSNPN and CDR2 SVGIG (reference sequence). This CDR3 comprises 16 residues. The V end lost 3 bases, the J end lost 1 base, and 16 bases lay between the germline ends. Here the CDR3 reads CAWRGAGAASGNTIYF. CDR3 coding DNA: TGTGCCTGGAGGGGGGCCGGGGCGGCATCTGGAAACACCATATATTTT. Full variable domain (rest looked up from reference TRBV30 and TRBJ1-3): SQTIHQWPATLVQPVGSPLSLECTVEGTSNPNLYWYRQAAGRGLQLLFYSVGIGQISSEVPQNLSASRPQDRQFILSSKKLLLSDSGFYLCAWRGAGAASGNTIYFGEGSWLTVV.